The 25 T cell receptor beta chains given below trace back to one sample, sequenced in a study of shared clonotypes between healthy human individuals. Sequencing used immunoSEQ multiplex PCR; TCRdb keeps in-frame clones, though not all of them. The sample has approximately 740,000 clones; around 74% are singletons. Sequencing was carried out using memory CD4+ T cells sorted from blood. Sample subset: CD45RA-negative fraction. The receptors here all came from a woman aged 25 to 39 in good health.

This clone was found once. The rearrangement joins TRBV5-1 to TRBJ1-1, with D perhaps matching TRBD1 (6 bases). V lost 0 bases and J 1 base, leaving 10 bases between the germline ends. The CDR3 runs 15 residues. Germline V CDR1 and CDR2: SGHRS, YFSETQ. CDR3 region: CASSLGSTGNTEAFF. DNA for the CDR3: TGCGCCAGCAGCTTGGGGTCGACAGGGAACACTGAAGCTTTCTTT.

The chain carries TRBV7-8 and TRBJ2-1; 15 bases map to TRBD2. V gave up 5 bases and J gave up 4 bases; unmatched junction bases: 3. The CDR3 is 16 residues long. Germline CDR1 reads SGHVS; CDR2 reads FQNEAQ. CDR3 amino acids: CASSRGTSGGYNEQFF. The CDR3 region has the DNA TGTGCCAGCAGCCGAGGGACTAGCGGGGGGTACAATGAGCAGTTCTTC. The complete variable domain, with remaining parts taken from reference TRBV7-8 and TRBJ2-1, reads GAGVSQSPRYKVAKRGQDVALRCDPISGHVSLFWYQQALGQGPEFLTYFQNEAQLDKSGLPSDRFFAERPEGSVSTLKIQRTQQEDSAVYLCASSRGTSGGYNEQFFGPGTRLTVL.

V is TRBV5-1 and J is TRBJ2-1, with 8 bases matching TRBD2. Germline-derived CDR1 and CDR2 are SGHRS and YFSETQ. The V and J ends lost 4 bases and 5 bases, in that order; junction bases with no gene match: 5. This CDR3 has 14 residues. CDR3 amino acids: CASSQTSAHNEQFF. For the CDR3, the DNA is TGCGCCAGCAGCCAGACTAGCGCCCACAATGAGCAGTTCTTC. Full variable domain (missing parts from reference TRBV5-1 and TRBJ2-1): KAGVTQTPRYLIKTRGQQVTLSCSPISGHRSVSWYQQTPGQGLQFLFEYFSETQRNKGNFPGRFSGRQFSNSRSEMNVSTLELGDSALYLCASSQTSAHNEQFFGPGTRLTVL.

CDR3 DNA: TGCGCCAGCAGCTTTCTCGGGGAATCGGAAGCTTTCTTT. Translating it yields CASSFLGESEAFF. The V gene is TRBV5-1, the J gene TRBJ1-1; D gene ambiguous. Germline CDR1 SGHRS, CDR2 YFSETQ. The CDR3 extends over 13 amino acids. Trimming removed 2 bases at V and 8 bases at J, with 13 bases between.

The V and J genes are TRBV28 and TRBJ1-2; TRBD1 aligns across 9 bases. CDR3 length: 14 amino acids. CDR1 and CDR2 (germline): MDHEN, SYDVKM. After removal of 2 bases from V and 8 bases from J, the junction contained 6 bases not matched to a gene. The CDR3 nucleotides are TGTGCCAGCAGTTTACTACAGGGGGCGAGGGGCTACACCTTC. This codes for CASSLLQGARGYTF.

Remarks on this clone: The sample holds other DNA sequences that translate to the same CDR3. The V gene is TRBV11-2, the J gene TRBJ2-2; possibly TRBD1 for D (6 bases). The CDR3 has 16 residues. The V gene's germline CDR1 is SGHAT and CDR2 FQNNGV. The V gene lost 4 bases and the J gene lost 0 bases, with 12 bases spanning the gap. The CDR3 coding sequence is TGTGCCAGCAGCTCCGCTAGGACAGCGAACACCGGGGAGCTGTTTTTT. The encoded protein is CASSSARTANTGELFF.

This CDR3 reads CASSPPVRNYGYTF. CDR3 bases: TGTGCCAGCAGCCCCCCGGTTAGGAACTATGGCTACACCTTC. This chain joins TRBV7-8 and TRBJ1-2; the D is unclear. V was clipped by 5 bases and J by 2 bases, with 12 bases between them. From germline, CDR1 is SGHVS and CDR2 FQNEAQ. CDR3 size: 14 residues.

The CDR3 nucleotides read TGTGCCAGCAGCTTAAGGCCTAGCGGGAGCTACGAGCAGTACTTC. It translates to CASSLRPSGSYEQYF. The chain carries TRBV7-2 and TRBJ2-7; 10 bases map to TRBD2. J was trimmed by 3 bases and V by 2 bases; bases with no gene match: 4. Germline CDR1 and CDR2: SGHTA and FQGNSA. CDR3 length equals 15 residues.

V gene TRBV4-1 combines with J gene TRBJ2-5; either TRBD1 or TRBD2 may supply D (5 bases each). Germline V CDR1 and CDR2: MGHRA, YSYEKL. This CDR3 spans 15 amino acids. The V gene lost 6 bases and the J gene lost 8 bases, with 22 bases spanning the gap. CDR3 nucleotides: TGCGCCAGCAGGCGCACCGGGACCGCCCCGACCACCCAGTACTTC. This gives the protein CASRRTGTAPTTQYF.

This clone has a handful of counts. The rearrangement uses TRBV7-9 and TRBJ2-2; the match to TRBD1 covers 9 bases. Unmatched junction bases numbered 16, after V lost 5 bases and J lost 3 bases. The CDR3 is 19 residues long. Germline CDR1 SEHNR, CDR2 FQNEAQ (reference sequence). This CDR3 is CASSPPVLRGQGYTGELFF. In nucleotides, the CDR3 is TGTGCCAGCAGCCCCCCGGTCTTGCGGGGACAGGGTTACACCGGGGAGCTGTTTTTT.

This clone was observed once. This chain links TRBV28 with TRBJ2-3; D uncertain. Trimming left V 3 bases short and J 0 bases short, with 10 bases between. The length of the CDR3 is 15 residues. Germline V gives CDR1 MDHEN, CDR2 SYDVKM. CDR3 sequence (DNA): TGTGCCAGCAGTTTTGGAGTTTCTAGCACAGATACGCAGTATTTT. Translation: CASSFGVSSTDTQYF.

The rearrangement joins TRBV28 to TRBJ1-5; TRBD1 matches at 7 bases. The germline V gene encodes CDR1 MDHEN and CDR2 SYDVKM. The CDR3 covers 15 residues. Trimming removed 5 bases from V and 3 bases from J; junction bases left unmatched: 7. CDR3 in DNA: TGTGCCAGCAGTCAAACAGGGGCTCTCAATCAGCCCCAGCATTTT. Protein: CASSQTGALNQPQHF.

The V call is TRBV18, the J call TRBJ1-1; D ambiguous. Trimming took off 6 bases at V and 0 bases at J, with 8 bases between the two ends. This CDR3 has 13 amino acids. Germline V gene lookup returns CDR1 KGHSH and CDR2 LQKENI. The DNA for the CDR3 is TGTGCCAGCTCGGAGGGCATGAACACTGAAGCTTTCTTT. Translated, it gives CASSEGMNTEAFF.

V is TRBV27 and J is TRBJ1-1; D is perhaps TRBD1 (5 bases). The germline CDR1 and CDR2 sequences are MNHEY and SMNVEV (reference sequence). The CDR3 totals 13 residues. Trimming left V 7 bases short and J 1 base short, with 10 bases between. The CDR3 DNA is TGTGCCAGCACCCGGGACGGGAACACTGAAGCTTTCTTT. This codes for CASTRDGNTEAFF.

The genes are TRBV5-4 and TRBJ2-3, with unresolved D. The CDR3 is 15 amino acids. V gave up 0 bases and J gave up 1 base, with 9 bases separating them. The germline V gene has CDR1 SGHNT and CDR2 YYREEE (reference sequence). CDR3 region: CASSLEQRGTDTQYF. The CDR3 region has the DNA TGTGCCAGCAGCTTGGAACAACGGGGCACAGATACGCAGTATTTT.

A word on this clone: Different DNA sequences within this sample yield the same CDR3. The V and J genes are TRBV7-3 and TRBJ1-1; D remains unclear. The CDR3 contains 13 residues. Germline V gives CDR1 SGHTA, CDR2 FQGTGA. V lost 2 bases, J lost 2 bases, and 6 bases lay in between. CDR3 region: CASSLDPNTEAFF. The CDR3 coding sequence is TGTGCCAGCAGCTTAGATCCAAACACTGAAGCTTTCTTT.

This clone was counted once. The V gene is TRBV27, the J gene TRBJ2-5, with TRBD2 matching 10 bases. V was clipped by 6 bases and J by 2 bases; unmatched bases: 12. The CDR3 spans 17 residues. Germline V gives CDR1 MNHEY, CDR2 SMNVEV (reference sequence). The CDR3 sequence: CASSPLSSGRSQETQYF. CDR3 nucleotides: TGTGCCAGCAGCCCCCTATCTAGCGGGAGATCACAAGAGACCCAGTACTTC.

This clone was recorded only once. The chain combines TRBV28 with TRBJ1-4; 10 bases match TRBD1. V lost 5 bases to trimming and J lost 7 bases; unmatched junction nucleotides: 13. The CDR3 sequence is 17 residues long. The germline CDR1 and CDR2 sequences are MDHEN and SYDVKM. The DNA for the CDR3 is TGTGCCAGCAGTAACGACAGGGGGCGCCTTAATTCTGAAAAACTGTTTTTT. This gives the protein CASSNDRGRLNSEKLFF.

This rearrangement joins TRBV5-1 to TRBJ2-1; TRBD2 matches at 12 bases. CDR1 and CDR2 (germline): SGHRS, YFSETQ. The CDR3 length is 18 residues. The V and J ends lost 1 base and 2 bases, in that order; junction bases with no gene match: 7. The CDR3 loop is CASSLRLAGGETYNEQFF. Written as DNA, the CDR3 is TGCGCCAGCAGCTTGCGGCTAGCGGGAGGGGAGACCTACAATGAGCAGTTCTTC.

This clone was counted between two and nine times. The chain couples TRBV29-1 to TRBJ1-3, with D unresolved. In germline, CDR1 is SQVTM, CDR2 ANQGSEA. The CDR3 has 14 residues. Trimming left V 5 bases short and J 2 bases short, with 13 bases between. CDR3 amino acids: CSVYAQPPGNTIYF. The CDR3 DNA sequence: TGCAGCGTTTATGCCCAGCCTCCTGGAAACACCATATATTTT. Filled out from reference TRBV29-1 and TRBJ1-3, the complete variable domain reads SAVISQKPSRDICQRGTSLTIQCQVDSQVTMMFWYRQQPGQSLTLIATANQGSEATYESGFVIDKFPISRPNLTFSTLTVSNMSPEDSSIYLCSVYAQPPGNTIYFGEGSWLTVV.

V is TRBV4-1 and J is TRBJ2-1; unclear D gene. Trimming cost V 0 bases and J 4 bases, with 19 bases left between them. Germline CDR1 and CDR2: MGHRA and YSYEKL. The CDR3 spans 18 residues. CDR3 coding DNA: TGCGCCAGCAGCCAAGATAAAGGGTTCGTTCGTACGTACAATGAGCAGTTCTTC. It yields the protein CASSQDKGFVRTYNEQFF.

This chain uses TRBV25-1 with TRBJ1-1; 8 nucleotides match TRBD1. Trimming cost V 0 bases and J 5 bases; bases outside gene matches: 5. Germline-derived CDR1 and CDR2 are MGHDK and SYGVNS. CDR3 length: 15 amino acids. The chain's CDR3 is CASSEYRTGLTEAFF. CDR3 nucleotides: TGTGCCAGCAGTGAATACCGGACAGGGTTGACTGAAGCTTTCTTT.

The chain is built from TRBV30 and TRBJ1-2, with TRBD1 matching over 8 bases. The CDR3 has 13 amino acids. Germline-derived CDR1 and CDR2 are GTSNPN and SVGIG (reference sequence). Unmatched junction bases numbered 10, after V lost 2 bases and J lost 11 bases. For the CDR3, the DNA is TGTGCCTGGAGTTCACTTCGACAGGGGAAATACACCTTC. Translating gives CAWSSLRQGKYTF.

With regard to this clone: No DNA is shown, since the ends of the CDR3 on it are uncertain; the CDR3 is the one TCRdb lists. V usage is TRBV28 and J usage is TRBJ1-1. CDR1 and CDR2 from the germline V gene are MDHEN and SYDVKM. The CDR3 comprises 15 residues, both ends counted. CDR3: CASSSTLGVNTEAFF.

This clone was detected only once. The chain uses TRBV6-5 and TRBJ1-1; D gene uncertain. From germline, CDR1 is MNHEY and CDR2 SVGAGI. This CDR3 is built from 14 residues. The V gene lost 5 bases and the J gene lost 6 bases, with 16 bases spanning the gap. The CDR3 loop is CASSEPRDHAEAFF. As DNA, the CDR3 is TGTGCCAGCAGTGAACCTCGGGATCATGCTGAAGCTTTCTTT.